Here is one TCR beta chain with its context. The target antigen is unknown. The data stem from a study of CD8+CD57+ T cells in acquired aplastic anemia. Whole-study context: Reads per healthy sample averaged around 10 million (CD4+) and 11.0 million (CD8+).

Study results and caveats: Both patients and controls carried the same twenty-nine CD8+ CDR3 sequences. The CD8+ Simpson's diversity of patients and controls was not significantly different.

Using genomic DNA as the template, TCR beta VDJ and CDR3 profiling was carried out. One entry per CDR3 protein results from TCRdb running MiXCR on the reads. Of 60,000 or so distinct CDR3 sequences in the sample, about 54% were seen once. This clonotype originated in a human donor in good health, serving as a control. The sequencing input was sorted CD4+, CD8+, or CD8+CD57+ T cells (not recorded which) from PBMCs.

CDR3 amino acids: CSALTGSTDTQYF. The CDR3 nucleotides are TGCAGTGCCTTGACAGGGAGCACAGATACGCAGTATTTT. The rearrangement uses TRBV20-1 and TRBJ2-3; 7 bases map to TRBD1. In germline, CDR1 is DFQATT, CDR2 SNEGSKA (reference sequence). The CDR3 totals 13 residues. The trim removed 6 bases at V and 0 bases at J, leaving 3 bases unmatched.